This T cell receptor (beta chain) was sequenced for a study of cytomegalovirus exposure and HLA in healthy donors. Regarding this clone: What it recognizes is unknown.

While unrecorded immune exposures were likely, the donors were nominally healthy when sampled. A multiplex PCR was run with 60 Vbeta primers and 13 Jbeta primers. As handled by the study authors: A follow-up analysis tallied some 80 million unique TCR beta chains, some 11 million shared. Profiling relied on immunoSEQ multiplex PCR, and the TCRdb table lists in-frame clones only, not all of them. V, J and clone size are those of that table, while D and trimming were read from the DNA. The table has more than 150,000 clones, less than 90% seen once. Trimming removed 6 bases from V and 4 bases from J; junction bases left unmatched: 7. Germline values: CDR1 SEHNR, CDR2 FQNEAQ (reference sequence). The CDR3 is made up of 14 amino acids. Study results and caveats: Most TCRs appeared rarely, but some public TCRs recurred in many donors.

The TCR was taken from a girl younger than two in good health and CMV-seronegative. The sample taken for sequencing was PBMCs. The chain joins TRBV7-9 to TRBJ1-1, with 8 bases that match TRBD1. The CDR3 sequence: CASSYDRGFTEAFF. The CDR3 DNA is TGTGCCAGCAGTTACGACAGGGGATTCACTGAAGCTTTCTTT.